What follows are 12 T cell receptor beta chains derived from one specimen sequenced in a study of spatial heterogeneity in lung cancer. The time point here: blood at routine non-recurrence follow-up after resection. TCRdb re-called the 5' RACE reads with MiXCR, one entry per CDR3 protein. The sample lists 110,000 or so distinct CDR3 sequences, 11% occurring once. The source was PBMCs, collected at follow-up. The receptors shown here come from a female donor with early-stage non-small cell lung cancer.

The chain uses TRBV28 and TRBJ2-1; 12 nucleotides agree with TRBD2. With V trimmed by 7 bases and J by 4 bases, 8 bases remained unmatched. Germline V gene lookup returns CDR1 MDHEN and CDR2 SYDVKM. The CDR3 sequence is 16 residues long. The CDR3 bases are TGTGCCAGCACTCGACTAGCGGGAGCTGGATACAATGAGCAGTTCTTC. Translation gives CASTRLAGAGYNEQFF.

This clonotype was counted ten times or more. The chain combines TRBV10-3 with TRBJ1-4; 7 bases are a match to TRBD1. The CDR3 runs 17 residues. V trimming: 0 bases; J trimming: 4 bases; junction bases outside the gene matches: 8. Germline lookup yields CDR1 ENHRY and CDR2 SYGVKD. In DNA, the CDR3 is TGTGCCATCAGTGAGTCGGGACAGCGAACCTTTAATGAAAAACTGTTTTTT. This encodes CAISESGQRTFNEKLFF.

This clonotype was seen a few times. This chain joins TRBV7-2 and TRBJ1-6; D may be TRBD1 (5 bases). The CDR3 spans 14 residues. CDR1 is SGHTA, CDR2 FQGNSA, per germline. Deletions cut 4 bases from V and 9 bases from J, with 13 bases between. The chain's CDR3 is CASSSNGGFSPLHF. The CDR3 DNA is TGTGCCAGCAGCTCTAACGGGGGTTTTTCACCCCTCCACTTT.

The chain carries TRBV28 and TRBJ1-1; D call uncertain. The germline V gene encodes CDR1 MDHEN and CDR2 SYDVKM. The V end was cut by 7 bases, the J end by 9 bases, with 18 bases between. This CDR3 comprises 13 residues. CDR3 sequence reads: CASIPSRTIKAFF. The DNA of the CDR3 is TGTGCCAGCATCCCTTCTCGGACGATAAAAGCTTTCTTT.

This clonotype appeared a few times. CDR3 protein: CASSQARGVAGKLFF. CDR3 in DNA: TGTGCCAGCAGCCAAGCACGTGGGGTAGCGGGGAAGCTGTTTTTT. The rearrangement uses TRBV3-1 and TRBJ2-2; 8 positions match TRBD2. The CDR3 contains 15 residues. Germline V gene sequence: CDR1 LGHDT, CDR2 YNNKEL (reference sequence). The trim removed 1 base at V and 12 bases at J, leaving 10 bases unmatched.

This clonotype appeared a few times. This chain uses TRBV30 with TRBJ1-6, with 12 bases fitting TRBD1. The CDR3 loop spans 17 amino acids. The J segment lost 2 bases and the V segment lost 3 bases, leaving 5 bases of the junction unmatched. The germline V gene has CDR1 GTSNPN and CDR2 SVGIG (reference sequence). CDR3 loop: CAWRSGTGGPYNSPLHF. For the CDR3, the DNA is TGTGCCTGGAGGTCCGGGACAGGGGGCCCCTATAATTCACCCCTCCACTTT.

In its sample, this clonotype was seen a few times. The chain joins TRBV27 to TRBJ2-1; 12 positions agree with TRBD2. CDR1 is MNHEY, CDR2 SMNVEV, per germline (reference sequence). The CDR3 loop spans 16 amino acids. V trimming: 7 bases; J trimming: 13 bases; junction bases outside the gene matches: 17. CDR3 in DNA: TGTGCCAGCAATCATGTAGCGGGACTAGCGGGCGACATACAGTTCTTC. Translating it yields CASNHVAGLAGDIQFF.

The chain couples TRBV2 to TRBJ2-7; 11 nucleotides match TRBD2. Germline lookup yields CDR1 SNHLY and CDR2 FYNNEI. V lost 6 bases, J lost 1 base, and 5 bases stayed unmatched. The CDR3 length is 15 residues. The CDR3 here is CASRLAGGKSYEQYV. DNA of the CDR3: TGTGCCAGCAGATTAGCGGGAGGGAAATCCTACGAGCAGTACGTC.

The CDR3 DNA reads as TGTGCCAGCAGTCAAGGACAGACCAAAAACATTCAGTACTTC. It yields the protein CASSQGQTKNIQYF. The genes are TRBV6-2 or TRBV6-3 and TRBJ2-4; maybe TRBD1 (6 bases). The CDR3 spans 14 residues. Germline V lookup: CDR1 MNHEY, CDR2 SVGEGT. Trimming cost V 5 bases and J 2 bases, with 10 bases left between them.

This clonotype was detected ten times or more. In nucleotides, the CDR3 is TGTGCCAGCAGCCCCTTGGTTATCGGATTATACAATGAGCAGTTCTTC. Its protein is CASSPLVIGLYNEQFF. This chain joins TRBV4-2 and TRBJ2-1; D uncertain. This CDR3 region has 16 residues. The ends were cut back, 4 bases at V and 4 bases at J, with 17 bases in the middle. Germline assignment: CDR1 LGHNA and CDR2 YNFKEQ.

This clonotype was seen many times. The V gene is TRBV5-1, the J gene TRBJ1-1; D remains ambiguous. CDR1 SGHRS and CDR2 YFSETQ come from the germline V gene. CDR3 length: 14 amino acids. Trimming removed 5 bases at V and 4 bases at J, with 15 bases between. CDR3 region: CASSFDWAGTEAFF. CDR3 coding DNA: TGCGCCAGCAGTTTTGACTGGGCCGGCACTGAAGCTTTCTTT.

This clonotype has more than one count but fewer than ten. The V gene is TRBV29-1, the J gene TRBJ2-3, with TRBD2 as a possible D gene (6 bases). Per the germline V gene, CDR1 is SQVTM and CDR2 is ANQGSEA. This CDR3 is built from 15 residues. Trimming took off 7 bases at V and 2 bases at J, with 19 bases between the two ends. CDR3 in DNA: TGCAGCGCGGATCCGGAGGCGGGGCTCACAGATACGCAGTATTTT. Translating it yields CSADPEAGLTDTQYF.